These T cell receptor beta chains were read from a single sample in a study of cytomegalovirus exposure and HLA in healthy donors. Data came from immunoSEQ multiplex PCR; TCRdb stores just in-frame clones and leaves some out. The data contain about 150,000 clones, roughly 77% of them singletons. Sequenced sample: PBMCs. The receptors were sampled from a human donor in good health. Each CDR3 is given with its conserved first and last residue. The order of the fields is clone size, J gene, D gene, V gene, CDR3 protein, CDR3 DNA. D genes are given only for firm matches. Not all rows give a size; the values are once, few, many and, for expanded clones, a class.

clone size: -; J gene: TRBJ2-2; D gene: -; V gene: TRBV7-3; CDR3 protein: CASSLGTNLLSGELFF; CDR3 DNA: TGTGCCAGCAGCTTAGGGACAAATTTATTATCCGGGGAGCTGTTTTTT
clone size: -; J gene: TRBJ2-7; D gene: TRBD2; V gene: TRBV28; CDR3 protein: CATTPRVAGGPLLSYEQYF; CDR3 DNA: TGTGCCACGACCCCGAGGGTAGCGGGAGGGCCCCTCCTCTCCTACGAGCAGTACTTC
clone size: -; J gene: TRBJ2-3; D gene: TRBD2; V gene: TRBV13; CDR3 protein: CASSLEGLAGGPDTQYF; CDR3 DNA: TGTGCCAGCAGCTTAGAAGGACTAGCGGGAGGGCCAGATACGCAGTATTTT
clone size: -; J gene: TRBJ2-1; D gene: -; V gene: TRBV28; CDR3 protein: CASSLGGEVNEQFF; CDR3 DNA: TGTGCCAGCAGTCTCGGCGGGGAGGTCAATGAGCAGTTCTTC
clone size: -; J gene: TRBJ2-7; D gene: TRBD1; V gene: TRBV6-5; CDR3 protein: CASSSPGQGRYEQYF; CDR3 DNA: TGTGCCAGCAGTAGCCCGGGACAGGGACGGTACGAGCAGTACTTC
clone size: -; J gene: TRBJ2-7; D gene: TRBD1; V gene: TRBV12-5; CDR3 protein: CASGFETGGYEQYF; CDR3 DNA: TGTGCTAGTGGTTTTGAGACAGGGGGCTACGAGCAGTACTTC
clone size: -; J gene: TRBJ2-7; D gene: TRBD2; V gene: TRBV30; CDR3 protein: CAWSVRAGGLYEQYF; CDR3 DNA: TGTGCCTGGAGTGTAAGGGCGGGGGGACTTTACGAGCAGTACTTC
clone size: -; J gene: TRBJ2-7; D gene: -; V gene: TRBV11-2; CDR3 protein: CASSSNFKPYEQYF; CDR3 DNA: TGTGCCAGCAGCTCTAACTTCAAACCCTACGAGCAGTACTTC
clone size: -; J gene: TRBJ2-7; D gene: -; V gene: TRBV6-5; CDR3 protein: CASSYTGSSYEQYF; CDR3 DNA: TGTGCCAGCAGTTATACGGGGTCCTCCTACGAGCAGTACTTC
clone size: -; J gene: TRBJ1-2; D gene: -; V gene: TRBV27; CDR3 protein: CASSPERLLGRILYGYTF; CDR3 DNA: TGTGCCAGCAGCCCGGAGAGGCTCTTGGGGAGGATTCTGTATGGCTACACCTTC
clone size: -; J gene: TRBJ2-7; D gene: -; V gene: TRBV7-8; CDR3 protein: CASSLAQRLSYEQYF; CDR3 DNA: TGTGCCAGCAGCTTAGCCCAGCGCCTCTCCTACGAGCAGTACTTC
clone size: -; J gene: TRBJ2-1; D gene: -; V gene: TRBV28; CDR3 protein: CASSFRRGFYNEQFF; CDR3 DNA: TGTGCCAGCAGTTTTCGGAGGGGATTTTACAATGAGCAGTTCTTC
clone size: -; J gene: TRBJ1-1; D gene: -; V gene: TRBV5-1; CDR3 protein: CASSLDRGAGTEAFF; CDR3 DNA: TGCGCCAGCAGCTTGGATCGGGGGGCCGGCACTGAAGCTTTCTTT
clone size: -; J gene: TRBJ1-2; D gene: -; V gene: TRBV28; CDR3 protein: CASSHQTGDRSYGYTF; CDR3 DNA: TGTGCCAGCAGCCATCAGACAGGAGATAGGAGCTATGGCTACACCTTC
clone size: -; J gene: TRBJ1-1; D gene: -; V gene: TRBV11-2; CDR3 protein: CASSLDVEAFF; CDR3 DNA: TGTGCCAGCAGCTTAGACGTTGAAGCTTTCTTT
clone size: once; J gene: TRBJ2-1; D gene: -; V gene: TRBV28; CDR3 protein: CASTGIETYNEQFF; CDR3 DNA: TGTGCCAGCACCGGGATTGAGACCTACAATGAGCAGTTCTTC
clone size: -; J gene: TRBJ1-2; D gene: TRBD1; V gene: TRBV30; CDR3 protein: CAWSGPRQGAYGYTF; CDR3 DNA: TGTGCCTGGAGTGGGCCCAGACAGGGGGCCTATGGCTACACCTTC
clone size: -; J gene: TRBJ2-2; D gene: TRBD2; V gene: TRBV28; CDR3 protein: CASSLASGSPNTGELFF; CDR3 DNA: TGTGCCAGCAGTTTGGCTAGCGGGAGTCCGAACACCGGGGAGCTGTTTTTT
clone size: -; J gene: TRBJ2-7; D gene: TRBD1; V gene: TRBV27; CDR3 protein: CVPTTGTGDYEQYF; CDR3 DNA: TGTGTACCCACCACCGGGACAGGGGACTACGAGCAGTACTTC
clone size: -; J gene: TRBJ2-5; D gene: -; V gene: TRBV28; CDR3 protein: CASSLDQETQYF; CDR3 DNA: TGTGCCAGCAGTCTAGACCAAGAGACCCAGTACTTC
clone size: -; J gene: TRBJ2-2; D gene: TRBD2; V gene: TRBV4-3; CDR3 protein: CASSQDLASGRNGELFF; CDR3 DNA: TGCGCCAGCAGCCAAGATCTTGCTAGCGGGAGGAACGGGGAGCTGTTTTTT
clone size: -; J gene: TRBJ2-2; D gene: TRBD1; V gene: TRBV5-1; CDR3 protein: CASSLEQGWSPGELFF; CDR3 DNA: TGCGCCAGCAGCTTGGAACAGGGGTGGAGTCCCGGGGAGCTGTTTTTT
clone size: -; J gene: TRBJ2-2; D gene: -; V gene: TRBV7-2; CDR3 protein: CASSRTGIGTGELFF; CDR3 DNA: TGTGCCAGCAGCCGTACAGGGATAGGCACCGGGGAGCTGTTTTTT
clone size: -; J gene: TRBJ1-5; D gene: -; V gene: TRBV6-1; CDR3 protein: CASSEAGGFTQPQHF; CDR3 DNA: TGTGCCAGCAGTGAAGCGGGGGGATTCACTCAGCCCCAGCATTTT
clone size: -; J gene: TRBJ2-1; D gene: TRBD2; V gene: TRBV19; CDR3 protein: CASSKGTSLGEQFF; CDR3 DNA: TGTGCCAGTAGTAAAGGGACTAGCCTGGGGGAGCAGTTCTTC
clone size: -; J gene: TRBJ2-2; D gene: TRBD1; V gene: TRBV18; CDR3 protein: CASWTGTNTGELFF; CDR3 DNA: TGTGCCAGCTGGACAGGCACGAACACCGGGGAGCTGTTTTTT
clone size: -; J gene: TRBJ1-1; D gene: -; V gene: TRBV7-9; CDR3 protein: CASSSPLGRDTEAFF; CDR3 DNA: TGTGCCAGCAGCTCCCCTTTAGGGCGGGACACTGAAGCTTTCTTT
clone size: few; J gene: TRBJ2-1; D gene: -; V gene: TRBV27; CDR3 protein: CASTLEQGNNEQFF; CDR3 DNA: TGTGCCAGCACCCTGGAGCAGGGAAACAATGAGCAGTTCTTC
clone size: -; J gene: TRBJ2-4; D gene: TRBD2; V gene: TRBV5-4; CDR3 protein: CASSEKRGDPSGIQYF; CDR3 DNA: TGTGCCAGCAGCGAAAAGCGGGGGGACCCGTCGGGCATTCAGTACTTC
clone size: -; J gene: TRBJ2-7; D gene: TRBD1; V gene: TRBV5-6; CDR3 protein: CASSPPTGVEQYF; CDR3 DNA: TGTGCCAGCAGCCCCCCAACAGGGGTCGAGCAGTACTTC